This TCR beta chain was identified during a study of T cells in Graves' hyperthyroidism and ophthalmopathy. Over 18 months, lack of ophthalmopathy progression marked Graves' hyperthyroidism as stable. Uncontrolled infections, other autoimmune diseases, pregnancy or lactation led to exclusion of patients. V was shortened by 3 bases and J by 4 bases, with 6 bases between the two germline ends. The CDR3 is 13 amino acids. The V gene's germline CDR1 is ENHRY and CDR2 SYGVKD. This clonotype was seen ten or more times. Amplification of TCR beta CDR3 regions was performed using RNA transcripts as template. HTBI primers were used for first-round RT-PCR of the TCR CDR3. TCRdb redid the calling of the multiplex PCR reads with MiXCR, one entry per CDR3 protein. The sample has approximately 500,000 distinct CDR3 sequences, roughly 46% seen once.

The rearrangement joins TRBV10-3 to TRBJ2-2; no clear D gene. The sample taken for sequencing was peripheral blood or thyroid tissue (not recorded which). This receptor was obtained from a woman younger than 30 with Graves' hyperthyroidism. The CDR3 region is CAISDLSTGELFF. Here the CDR3 DNA reads TGTGCCATCAGTGATCTATCCACCGGGGAGCTGTTTTTT.